This TCR beta chain was identified during a study of blood T cells in healthy people across ages. General observations from the study: Diversity of TCR beta per million T cells declined in a roughly linear way with age.

CDR3 length: 14 residues. With V trimmed by 6 bases and J by 0 bases, 3 bases remained unmatched. Per the germline V gene, CDR1 is MNHNY and CDR2 is SVGAGI (reference sequence). The second PCR ran roughly 7 to 11 cycles with a sample-barcoded 5' primer and J-beta primers. A single record per CDR3 protein comes from TCRdb applying MiXCR to the 5' RACE reads. The data hold fewer than 800,000 distinct CDR3 sequences, with around 25% observed a single time. This clonotype occurred a few times. Its antigen is not known. This sample was also put to use in a study of T cells of mothers and their children.

The specimen was blood. The clonotype originates from a boy younger than 18 in good health. The V call is TRBV6-6, the J call TRBJ2-7; TRBD1 matches at 9 bases. In DNA form, the CDR3 reads TGTGCCAGCAGGGGGACAGGGACCTCCTACGAGCAGTACTTC. This codes for CASRGTGTSYEQYF.